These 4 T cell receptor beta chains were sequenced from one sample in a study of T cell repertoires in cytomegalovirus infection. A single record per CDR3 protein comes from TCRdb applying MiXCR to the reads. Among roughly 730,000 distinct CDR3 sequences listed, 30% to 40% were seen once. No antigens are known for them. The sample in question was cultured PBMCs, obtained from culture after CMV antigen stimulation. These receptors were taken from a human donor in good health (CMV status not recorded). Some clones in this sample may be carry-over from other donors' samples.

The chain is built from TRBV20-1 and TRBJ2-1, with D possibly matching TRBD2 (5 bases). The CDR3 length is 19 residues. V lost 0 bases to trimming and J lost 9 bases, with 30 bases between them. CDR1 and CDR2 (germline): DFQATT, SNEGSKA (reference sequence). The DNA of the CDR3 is TGCAGTGCTAGAGATCCCCTTTGGGCTAGCTCTAATAGTTTAGGTGAGCAGTTCTTC. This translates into CSARDPLWASSNSLGEQFF.

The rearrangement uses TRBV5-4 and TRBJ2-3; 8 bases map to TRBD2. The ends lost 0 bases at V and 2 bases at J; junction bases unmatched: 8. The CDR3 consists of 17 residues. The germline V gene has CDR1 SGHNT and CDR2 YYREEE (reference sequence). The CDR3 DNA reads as TGTGCCAGCAGCTTGGGACTAGCGATTCGCGCCACAGATACGCAGTATTTT. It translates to CASSLGLAIRATDTQYF.

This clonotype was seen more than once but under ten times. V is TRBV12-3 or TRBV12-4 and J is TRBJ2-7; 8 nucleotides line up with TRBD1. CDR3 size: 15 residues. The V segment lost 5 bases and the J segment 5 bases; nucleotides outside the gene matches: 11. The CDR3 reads CASSPGQAFGNEQYF. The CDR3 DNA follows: TGTGCCAGCAGTCCGGGACAGGCCTTCGGGAACGAGCAGTACTTC.

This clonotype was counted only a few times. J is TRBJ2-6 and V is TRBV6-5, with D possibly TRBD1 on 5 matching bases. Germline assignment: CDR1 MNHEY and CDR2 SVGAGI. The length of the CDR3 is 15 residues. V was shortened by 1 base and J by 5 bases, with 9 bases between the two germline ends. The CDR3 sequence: CASSYLGVRANVLTF. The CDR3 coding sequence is TGTGCCAGCAGTTACTTAGGGGTTAGGGCCAACGTCCTGACTTTC.